This T cell receptor (beta chain) was obtained from a study of ipilimumab plus nivolumab after autologous stem cell transplantation. Study at large: Typical patient got a handful of ipilimumab doses and about eight nivolumab doses (median).

Profiled with immunoSEQ multiplex PCR; TCRdb holds only in-frame clones, not every one. Of roughly 20,000 clones listed, about 80% are singletons. Germline V gene data show CDR1 as SGHNT and CDR2 as YYREEE (reference sequence). The CDR3 is 13 residues long. Trimming took 4 bases from V and 7 from J, leaving 12 bases between them. Ipilimumab, 1 mg/kg, started 14 to 28 days after autologous transplant. This specimen was PBMCs, taken in a trial of ipilimumab plus nivolumab as post-transplant consolidation. The origin of this receptor is a male donor with diffuse large B-cell lymphoma. V is TRBV5-4 and J is TRBJ2-1; D perhaps matches TRBD2 (6 bases). CDR3: CASSTGGANEQFF. The DNA of the CDR3 is TGTGCCAGCAGCACGGGCGGGGCTAATGAGCAGTTCTTC.